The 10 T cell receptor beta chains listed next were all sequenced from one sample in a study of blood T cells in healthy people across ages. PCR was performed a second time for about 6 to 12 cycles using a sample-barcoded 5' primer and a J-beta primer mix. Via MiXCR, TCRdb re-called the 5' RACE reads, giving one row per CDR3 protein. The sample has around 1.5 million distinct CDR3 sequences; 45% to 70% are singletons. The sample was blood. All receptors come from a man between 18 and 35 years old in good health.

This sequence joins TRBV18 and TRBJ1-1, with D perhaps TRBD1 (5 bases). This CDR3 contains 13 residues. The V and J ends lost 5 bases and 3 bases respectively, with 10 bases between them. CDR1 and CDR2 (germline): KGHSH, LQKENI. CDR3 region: CASSGGLDTEAFF. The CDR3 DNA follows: TGTGCCAGCTCAGGGGGATTGGACACTGAAGCTTTCTTT.

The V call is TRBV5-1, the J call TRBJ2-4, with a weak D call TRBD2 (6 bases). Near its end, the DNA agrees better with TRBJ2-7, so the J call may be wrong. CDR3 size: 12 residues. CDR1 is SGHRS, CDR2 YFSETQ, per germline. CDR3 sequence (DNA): TGCGCCAGCGGCCTGGGGGGACTCGAGCAGTACTTC. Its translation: CASGLGGLEQYF.

CDR3 sequence: CSTTWDPTGGYQETQYF. CDR3 DNA: TGCAGCACCACATGGGACCCAACGGGAGGGTACCAAGAGACCCAGTACTTC. The gene calls are TRBV29-1 and TRBJ2-5; 8 bases are shared with TRBD2. The CDR3 is 17 residues long. V was pared by 8 bases and J by 0 bases, with 17 bases of the junction left unmatched. Germline values: CDR1 SQVTM, CDR2 ANQGSEA.

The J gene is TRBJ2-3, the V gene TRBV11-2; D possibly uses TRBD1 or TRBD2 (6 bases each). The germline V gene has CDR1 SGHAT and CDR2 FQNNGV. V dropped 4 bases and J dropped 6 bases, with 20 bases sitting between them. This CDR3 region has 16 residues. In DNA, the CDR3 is TGTGCCAGCAGCTCGAAGGCATGGCGGGACATGGATACGCAGTATTTT. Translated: CASSSKAWRDMDTQYF.

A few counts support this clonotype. This CDR3 is CASSFRRQSSYNSPLHF. The CDR3 bases are TGTGCCAGCAGCTTCCGACGACAGAGCTCCTATAATTCACCCCTCCACTTT. The chain combines TRBV7-2 with TRBJ1-6; perhaps TRBD1 as D (5 bases). CDR1 is SGHTA, CDR2 FQGNSA, per germline. V shed 3 bases and J shed 0 bases, with 12 bases lying between them. The CDR3 extends over 17 amino acids.

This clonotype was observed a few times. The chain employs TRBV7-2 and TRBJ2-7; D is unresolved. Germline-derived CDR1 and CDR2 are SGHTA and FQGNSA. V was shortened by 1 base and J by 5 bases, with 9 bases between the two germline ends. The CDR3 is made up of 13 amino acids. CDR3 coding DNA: TGTGCCAGCAGCTTAGGAAGGGCCAACGAGCAGTACTTC. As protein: CASSLGRANEQYF.

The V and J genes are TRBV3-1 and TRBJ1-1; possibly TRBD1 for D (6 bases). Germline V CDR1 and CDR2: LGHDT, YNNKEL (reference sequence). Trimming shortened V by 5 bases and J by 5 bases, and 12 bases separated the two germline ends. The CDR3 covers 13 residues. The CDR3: CASSGRTATEAFF. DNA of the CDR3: TGTGCCAGCAGCGGCCGGACAGCGACTGAAGCTTTCTTT.

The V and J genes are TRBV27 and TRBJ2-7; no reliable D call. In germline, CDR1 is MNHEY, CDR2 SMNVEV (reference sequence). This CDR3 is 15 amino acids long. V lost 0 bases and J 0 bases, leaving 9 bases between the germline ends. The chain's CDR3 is CASSLSAESSYEQYF. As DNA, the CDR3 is TGTGCCAGCAGTTTATCGGCAGAGAGCTCCTACGAGCAGTACTTC.

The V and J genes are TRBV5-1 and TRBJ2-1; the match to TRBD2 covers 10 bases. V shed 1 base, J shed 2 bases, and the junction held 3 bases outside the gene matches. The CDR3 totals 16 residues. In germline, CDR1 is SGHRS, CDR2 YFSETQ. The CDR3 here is CASSLRTSGTYNEQFF. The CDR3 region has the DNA TGCGCCAGCAGCTTGAGGACTAGCGGAACCTACAATGAGCAGTTCTTC.

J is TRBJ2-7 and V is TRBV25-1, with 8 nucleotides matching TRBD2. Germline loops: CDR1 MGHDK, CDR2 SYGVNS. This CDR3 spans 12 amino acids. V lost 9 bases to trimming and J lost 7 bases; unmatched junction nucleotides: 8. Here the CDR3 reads CARDFREGEQYF. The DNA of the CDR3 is TGTGCCAGAGACTTTCGGGAGGGAGAGCAGTACTTC.